These 20 T cell receptor beta chains share one sample of origin, sequenced in a study of blood T cell repertoires in COVID-19. Assay: immunoSEQ multiplex PCR; the TCRdb copy retains only in-frame clones and omits some. Of around 170,000 clones in the sample, 88% were seen once. Material: PBMCs or T cells enriched from blood (not recorded which). The source of these receptors is a woman aged 18-29 years who had recovered from COVID-19.

The chain recombines TRBV21-1 with TRBJ2-6; the table calls TRBD2, which could not be checked here. TRBV21-1 is listed as a pseudogene. The CDR3 is 23 amino acids. The CDR3 DNA follows: TGTGCCAGCAGCAAAGTGGGTCTTTTAACTTTGAGGCTAGCGGGAGCCGGGGCCAACGTCCTGACTTTC. Translating gives CASSKVGLLTLRLAGAGANVLTF.

This chain uses TRBV5-4 with TRBJ2-5, with TRBD1 matching 8 bases. Germline V gene lookup returns CDR1 SGHNT and CDR2 YYREEE (reference sequence). The CDR3 is 15 amino acids. J gave up 3 bases and V 4 bases, and 8 bases lay outside the gene matches. The CDR3 spells CASSRGQGREETQYF. The CDR3 nucleotides read TGTGCCAGCAGCCGCGGACAGGGACGGGAAGAGACCCAGTACTTC. The complete variable domain, with remaining parts taken from reference TRBV5-4 and TRBJ2-5, reads ETGVTQSPTHLIKTRGQQVTLRCSSQSGHNTVSWYQQALGQGPQFIFQYYREEENGRGNFPPRFSGLQFPNYSSELNVNALELDDSALYLCASSRGQGREETQYFGPGTRLLVL.

The chain joins TRBV4-2 to TRBJ2-7; 8 bases are a match to TRBD1. V shed 0 bases and J 3 bases; nucleotides not matched to a gene: 7. This CDR3 has 16 amino acids. Germline CDR1 and CDR2: LGHNA and YNFKEQ. CDR3 DNA: TGTGCCAGCAGCCAAGATGCGGACAGGGAGAACTACGAGCAGTACTTC. This encodes CASSQDADRENYEQYF.

This rearrangement joins TRBV5-4 to TRBJ2-2, with 7 bases aligning to TRBD2. V trimming: 3 bases; J trimming: 6 bases; junction bases outside the gene matches: 5. CDR3 length: 14 residues. Per the germline V gene, CDR1 is SGHNT and CDR2 is YYREEE (reference sequence). CDR3 in DNA: TGTGCCAGCAGCTCCGAAACTAGCGCCGGGGAGCTGTTTTTT. Translation: CASSSETSAGELFF.

The gene calls are TRBV29-1 and TRBJ1-2; 8 bases map to TRBD1. Germline-derived CDR1 and CDR2 are SQVTM and ANQGSEA. The CDR3 loop spans 13 amino acids. Germline trimming cut 6 bases from V and 3 bases from J; bases unmatched to any gene: 6. CDR3 in amino acids: CSVRTGIYYGYTF. The CDR3 DNA is TGCAGCGTCCGGACAGGGATCTACTATGGCTACACCTTC.

The chain has TRBV21-1 and TRBJ1-1; TRBD1 is the table's D call, not checked against the DNA. TRBV21-1 is a known pseudogene. The CDR3 length is 13 residues. CDR3: CASSKDRGTEAFF. CDR3 nucleotides: TGTGCCAGCAGCAAGGACAGGGGCACTGAAGCTTTCTTT.

This clone was found a few times. The rearrangement joins TRBV7-8 to TRBJ2-7; D possibly corresponds to TRBD2 (6 bases). Deletions cut 5 bases from V and 2 bases from J, with 22 bases between. This CDR3 has 17 amino acids. CDR1 and CDR2 from the germline V gene are SGHVS and FQNEAQ. The CDR3 is CASSPTRVAVYPYEQYF. The DNA of the CDR3 is TGTGCCAGCAGCCCAACACGGGTAGCGGTCTACCCCTACGAGCAGTACTTC. The full variable domain, completed using reference TRBV7-8 and TRBJ2-7, is GAGVSQSPRYKVAKRGQDVALRCDPISGHVSLFWYQQALGQGPEFLTYFQNEAQLDKSGLPSDRFFAERPEGSVSTLKIQRTQQEDSAVYLCASSPTRVAVYPYEQYFGPGTRLTVT.

The J gene is TRBJ2-1, the V gene TRBV11-2, with 14 positions matching TRBD2. Per germline, CDR1 SGHAT and CDR2 FQNNGV. Trimming at V came to 5 bases and at J to 4 bases, leaving 13 bases not matched to a gene. The length of the CDR3 is 19 residues. The CDR3: CASSPRLAGGPRVYNEQFF. CDR3 nucleotides: TGTGCCAGCAGCCCAAGACTAGCGGGAGGGCCGAGGGTATACAATGAGCAGTTCTTC.

V is TRBV15 and J is TRBJ1-4; 8 bases line up with TRBD1. Germline values: CDR1 LNHNV, CDR2 YYDKDF (reference sequence). V shed 1 base, J shed 8 bases, and the junction held 12 bases outside the gene matches. This CDR3 region has 17 residues. CDR3 DNA sequence: TGTGCCACCAGCAGAGTTAAGACCGGACAGGGAGGCGAAAAACTGTTTTTT. Translation: CATSRVKTGQGGEKLFF.

The sample holds one count of this clone. CDR3 sequence (DNA): TGTGCCAGCAGCCCGAGACAGGGCTCTGGAAACACCATATATTTT. Its translation is CASSPRQGSGNTIYF. The V and J genes are TRBV11-2 and TRBJ1-3, with TRBD1 matching over 7 bases. V trimming: 5 bases; J trimming: 0 bases; junction bases outside the gene matches: 4. The CDR3 covers 15 residues. Germline CDR1 reads SGHAT; CDR2 reads FQNNGV.

The J gene is TRBJ1-2, the V gene TRBV7-9; D is ambiguous. The CDR3 contains 12 residues. V was cut by 5 bases and J by 4 bases, with 8 bases left in between. Germline V CDR1 and CDR2: SEHNR, FQNEAQ (reference sequence). CDR3 nucleotides: TGTGCCAGCAGCCCACAGTTCTATGGCTACACCTTC. It codes for CASSPQFYGYTF.

The chain combines TRBV30 with TRBJ2-7; D perhaps matches TRBD2 (5 bases). Germline-derived CDR1 and CDR2 are GTSNPN and SVGIG (reference sequence). This CDR3 is 14 amino acids long. The V end lost 3 bases, the J end lost 0 bases, and 12 bases lay between the germline ends. In DNA form, the CDR3 reads TGTGCCTGGAGCGGCGGGTCACCCTCCTACGAGCAGTACTTC. Residues: CAWSGGSPSYEQYF.

This clone has just one count. The V gene is TRBV30, the J gene TRBJ1-2; D may be TRBD1 (5 bases). V lost 8 bases to trimming and J lost 6 bases, with 13 bases between them. CDR3 size: 11 residues. Germline loops: CDR1 GTSNPN, CDR2 SVGIG (reference sequence). CDR3: CARGRANGYTF. CDR3 nucleotides: TGTGCCCGGGGACGAGCAAATGGCTACACCTTC.

The gene calls are TRBV25-1 and TRBJ2-1; D possibly corresponds to TRBD2 (5 bases). Trimming shortened V by 5 bases and J by 10 bases, and 30 bases separated the two germline ends. There are 18 residues in the CDR3. Germline V gene sequence: CDR1 MGHDK, CDR2 SYGVNS. Written as DNA, the CDR3 is TGTGCCAGCAGTAACAGTGCCCGGGGAGAGGGTGCCCGGGGAGAGCAGTTCTTC. Protein product: CASSNSARGEGARGEQFF.

This chain links TRBV5-6 with TRBJ2-3, with 7 bases lining up with TRBD1. This CDR3 has 15 amino acids. In germline, CDR1 is SGHDT, CDR2 YYEEEE. The J segment lost 4 bases and the V segment lost 2 bases, leaving 7 bases of the junction unmatched. The CDR3 coding sequence is TGTGCCAGCAGCTTAGTGACAGGGAGTCCAGATACGCAGTATTTT. Residues: CASSLVTGSPDTQYF. Using reference TRBV5-6 and TRBJ2-3 for the parts outside the CDR3, the full variable domain is DAGVTQSPTHLIKTRGQQVTLRCSPKSGHDTVSWYQQALGQGPQFIFQYYEEEERQRGNFPDRFSGHQFPNYSSELNVNALLLGDSALYLCASSLVTGSPDTQYFGPGTRLTVL.

The chain employs TRBV13 and TRBJ2-1; the match to TRBD2 covers 9 bases. The CDR3 extends over 15 amino acids. Germline values: CDR1 PRHDT, CDR2 FYEKMQ (reference sequence). The V and J ends lost 4 bases and 4 bases, in that order; junction bases with no gene match: 5. In DNA, the CDR3 is TGTGCCAGCAGCTCCCGACTAGCGGAATACAATGAGCAGTTCTTC. This codes for CASSSRLAEYNEQFF.

This chain uses TRBV6-5 with TRBJ2-4; D is possibly TRBD1 (6 bases). The germline CDR1 and CDR2 sequences are MNHEY and SVGAGI. This CDR3 has 16 amino acids. V lost 4 bases and J 3 bases, leaving 16 bases between the germline ends. Here the CDR3 reads CASSSTGNRDKNIQYF. The CDR3 DNA sequence: TGTGCCAGCAGTTCTACAGGGAATCGCGACAAAAACATTCAGTACTTC.

The chain has TRBV11-3 and TRBJ2-1, with no clear D. With 5 bases removed from V and 2 bases from J, the gap between germline ends came to 7 bases. The CDR3 covers 13 residues. Germline V CDR1 and CDR2: SGHNT, YENEEA. The CDR3 DNA reads as TGTGCCAGCAGCCCCTCCGCCTACAATGAGCAGTTCTTC. This sequence encodes CASSPSAYNEQFF.

The chain employs TRBV6-4 and TRBJ2-3, with TRBD1 matching over 11 bases. With V trimmed by 0 bases and J by 8 bases, 10 bases remained unmatched. The germline V gene has CDR1 MRHNA and CDR2 SNTAGT. The CDR3 has 17 residues. The CDR3 region has the DNA TGTGCCAGCAGTGACTCCCCGGGACAGGGGGACGTTGGTACGCAGTATTTT. Encoded protein: CASSDSPGQGDVGTQYF.

The V and J genes are TRBV6-6 and TRBJ2-7; a weak D match, TRBD2 (5 bases). The CDR3 has 13 residues. V was cut by 7 bases and J by 2 bases, with 12 bases left in between. Germline V CDR1 and CDR2: MNHNY, SVGAGI (reference sequence). CDR3 residues: CASMGRLPYEQYF. The DNA of the CDR3 is TGTGCCAGCATGGGGAGACTCCCCTACGAGCAGTACTTC.